This T cell receptor beta chain was documented in a study of blood T cell repertoires in COVID-19. For the study at large: T cells, B-cell-depleted T cells, or PBMCs supplied cDNA or gDNA.

Data came from immunoSEQ multiplex PCR; TCRdb stores just in-frame clones and leaves some out. Among tens of thousands of clones listed, around 87% were seen once. This CDR3 is 16 amino acids long. Germline values: CDR1 SNHLY, CDR2 FYNNEI. V trimming: 7 bases; J trimming: 1 base; junction bases outside the gene matches: 8. This clone was found once. The sequence derives from a man aged 45 to 65 with active COVID-19. Source material: peripheral blood. The chain has TRBV2 and TRBJ1-1; 11 nucleotides agree with TRBD1. CDR3 in amino acids: CASTLGDRGKNTEAFF. The CDR3 DNA reads as TGTGCCAGCACCTTGGGGGACAGGGGGAAGAACACTGAAGCTTTCTTT.